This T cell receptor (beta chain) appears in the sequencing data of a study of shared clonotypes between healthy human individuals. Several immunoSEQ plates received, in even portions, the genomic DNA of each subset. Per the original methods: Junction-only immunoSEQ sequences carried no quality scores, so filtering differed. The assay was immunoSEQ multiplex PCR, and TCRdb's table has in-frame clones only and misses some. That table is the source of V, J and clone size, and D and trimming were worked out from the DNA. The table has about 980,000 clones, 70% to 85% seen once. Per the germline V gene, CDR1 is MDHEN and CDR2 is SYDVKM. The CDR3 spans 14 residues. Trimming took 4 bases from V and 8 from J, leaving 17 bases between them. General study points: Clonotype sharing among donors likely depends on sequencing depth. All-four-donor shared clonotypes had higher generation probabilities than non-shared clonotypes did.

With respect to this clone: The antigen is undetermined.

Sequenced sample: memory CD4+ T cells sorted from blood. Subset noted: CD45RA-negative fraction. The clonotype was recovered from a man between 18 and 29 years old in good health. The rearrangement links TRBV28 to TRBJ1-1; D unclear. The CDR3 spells CASSSGYVSREAFF. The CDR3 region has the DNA TGTGCCAGCAGTTCCGGGTATGTTTCTCGAGAAGCTTTCTTT.